Listed below are T cell receptor beta chains from one sample, sequenced in a study of T cell repertoires in cytomegalovirus infection. TCRdb ran MiXCR on the reads and lists one entry per CDR3 protein. The data hold roughly 500,000 distinct CDR3 sequences, with about two fifths observed a single time. No antigens are known for them. The sequenced sample was cultured PBMCs, obtained from culture after CMV antigen stimulation. These receptors were taken from a human donor in good health (CMV status not recorded). Some clones in this sample may be carry-over from other donors' samples. Both conserved end residues are part of each CDR3. Fields, in order: V gene, clone size, J gene, D gene, CDR3 DNA, CDR3 protein. D genes are given only for firm matches. Some rows have no size entry. The others give once, few or many, or a class for an expanded clone.

v_gene: TRBV27; abundance: -; j_gene: TRBJ1-1; d_gene: -; CDR3nt: TGTGCCAGCAGTTTATCAACCACAGGAGGGAACACTGAAGCTTTCTTT; CDR3aa: CASSLSTTGGNTEAFF
v_gene: TRBV4-2; abundance: few; j_gene: TRBJ1-5; d_gene: -; CDR3nt: TGTGCCAGCAGCCAATCCCCAGCAGGGCGTCCGAGGGCTCAGCCCCAGCATTTT; CDR3aa: CASSQSPAGRPRAQPQHF
v_gene: TRBV4-2; abundance: -; j_gene: TRBJ2-2; d_gene: -; CDR3nt: TGTGCCAGCAGCCACCGCTTCCAAACGGGGGAGCTGTTTTTT; CDR3aa: CASSHRFQTGELFF
v_gene: TRBV6-1; abundance: -; j_gene: TRBJ2-7; d_gene: TRBD1; CDR3nt: TGTGCCAGCAGCCATATACTTCCCGGGACAGCGGTCTCCTACGAGCAGTACTTC; CDR3aa: CASSHILPGTAVSYEQYF
v_gene: TRBV15; abundance: once; j_gene: TRBJ1-5; d_gene: TRBD1; CDR3nt: TGTGCCACCAGCAGAGATCGGGACAGACAGCCCCAGCATTTT; CDR3aa: CATSRDRDRQPQHF
v_gene: TRBV7-6; abundance: -; j_gene: TRBJ2-7; d_gene: -; CDR3nt: TGTGCCAGCAGCCCCCGGGACGGGATCTACGAGCAGTACTTC; CDR3aa: CASSPRDGIYEQYF
v_gene: TRBV20-1; abundance: once; j_gene: TRBJ2-3; d_gene: -; CDR3nt: TGCAGTGCTAGAGACCCCGGCCGAAACGGCGATACGCAGTATTTT; CDR3aa: CSARDPGRNGDTQYF
v_gene: TRBV7-2; abundance: -; j_gene: TRBJ2-7; d_gene: -; CDR3nt: TGTGCCAGCAGCTTGTGGGGCACGGCTCGTGAGAAGTACTTC; CDR3aa: CASSLWGTAREKYF
v_gene: TRBV6-1; abundance: -; j_gene: TRBJ2-1; d_gene: TRBD2; CDR3nt: TGTGCCAGCAGTTGGGGGGGGAACTACAATGAGCAGTTCTTC; CDR3aa: CASSWGGNYNEQFF
v_gene: TRBV7-9; abundance: -; j_gene: TRBJ2-7; d_gene: -; CDR3nt: TGTGCCAGCAGCCCGACATGGGGCAGGAGATTATCTGGCGAGCAGTACTTC; CDR3aa: CASSPTWGRRLSGEQYF
v_gene: TRBV7-2; abundance: -; j_gene: TRBJ2-5; d_gene: TRBD2; CDR3nt: TGTGCCAGCAGCCCCGGGGGGCCGGGACTAGCATCAGAGACCCAGTACTTC; CDR3aa: CASSPGGPGLASETQYF
v_gene: TRBV2; abundance: -; j_gene: TRBJ2-3; d_gene: -; CDR3nt: TGTGCCAGCAGTGCGATCGGTAGCACAGATACGCAGTATTTT; CDR3aa: CASSAIGSTDTQYF
v_gene: TRBV12-3/TRBV12-4; abundance: -; j_gene: TRBJ1-4; d_gene: TRBD1; CDR3nt: TGTGCCAGCACCCACAGGGGGGGAAAACTGTTTTTT; CDR3aa: CASTHRGGKLFF
v_gene: TRBV6-6; abundance: few; j_gene: TRBJ2-3; d_gene: TRBD2; CDR3nt: TGTGCCAGCAGTTACGGCGGGACTAGTAGTTCGGATACGCAGTATTTT; CDR3aa: CASSYGGTSSSDTQYF
v_gene: TRBV6-8; abundance: once; j_gene: TRBJ2-7; d_gene: -; CDR3nt: TGTGCCAGCAGACACGGAGGGGAAGGAGAGCAGTACTTC; CDR3aa: CASRHGGEGEQYF
v_gene: TRBV7-8; abundance: -; j_gene: TRBJ2-7; d_gene: -; CDR3nt: TGTGCCAGCAGCCCCTCACGCTGGGACAACTACGAGCAGTACTTC; CDR3aa: CASSPSRWDNYEQYF
v_gene: TRBV6-8; abundance: -; j_gene: TRBJ2-7; d_gene: -; CDR3nt: TGTGCCAGCAGACTAGATAGACAGTCCTACGAGCAGTACTTC; CDR3aa: CASRLDRQSYEQYF
v_gene: TRBV12-3/TRBV12-4; abundance: -; j_gene: TRBJ2-1; d_gene: TRBD1; CDR3nt: TGTGCCAGCAGTTTAGGAGGGACAGGGGGTGAGCAGTTCTTC; CDR3aa: CASSLGGTGGEQFF
v_gene: TRBV6-6; abundance: -; j_gene: TRBJ1-6; d_gene: -; CDR3nt: TGTGCCAGCAGCCAACAGGGAAATAATTCACCCCTCCACTTT; CDR3aa: CASSQQGNNSPLHF
v_gene: TRBV7-8; abundance: -; j_gene: TRBJ1-5; d_gene: TRBD1; CDR3nt: TGTGCCAGCAGCAGAAATCACAGGGGCGATAGCAATCAGCCCCAGCATTTT; CDR3aa: CASSRNHRGDSNQPQHF
v_gene: TRBV7-6; abundance: -; j_gene: TRBJ2-1; d_gene: TRBD1; CDR3nt: TGTGCCAGCAGCTCGCACCGGGACAGGGTATGGGTCGGTGAGCAGTTCTTC; CDR3aa: CASSSHRDRVWVGEQFF
v_gene: TRBV27; abundance: -; j_gene: TRBJ1-4; d_gene: -; CDR3nt: TGTGCCAGCAGTGGCGAAAATTTTGAAAAACTGTTTTTT; CDR3aa: CASSGENFEKLFF
v_gene: TRBV27; abundance: -; j_gene: TRBJ2-2; d_gene: TRBD1; CDR3nt: TGTGCCAGCAGTCCCAGCCTGACAGGGGCCGGGGAGCTGTTTTTT; CDR3aa: CASSPSLTGAGELFF
v_gene: TRBV5-6; abundance: few; j_gene: TRBJ1-5; d_gene: TRBD1; CDR3nt: TGTGCCAGCAGCTTCGGGACAGGGGGCGGATTTAGCAATCAGCCCCAGCATTTT; CDR3aa: CASSFGTGGGFSNQPQHF
v_gene: TRBV20-1; abundance: -; j_gene: TRBJ2-1; d_gene: -; CDR3nt: TGCAGTGCTAGTCGGGGCAATGAGCAGTTCTTC; CDR3aa: CSASRGNEQFF
v_gene: TRBV24-1; abundance: -; j_gene: TRBJ2-1; d_gene: -; CDR3nt: TGTGCCACCAGTGATTTTACCCAGGACAATGAGCAGTTCTTC; CDR3aa: CATSDFTQDNEQFF
v_gene: TRBV3-1; abundance: -; j_gene: TRBJ2-5; d_gene: -; CDR3nt: TGTGCCAGCAGCCAAGGGGGGACGGCCCCCCAGTACTTC; CDR3aa: CASSQGGTAPQYF
v_gene: TRBV19; abundance: -; j_gene: TRBJ1-5; d_gene: -; CDR3nt: TGTGCCAGTAGTATTTCCGGGACGGGCAATCAGCCCCAGCATTTT; CDR3aa: CASSISGTGNQPQHF
v_gene: TRBV12-3/TRBV12-4; abundance: few; j_gene: TRBJ2-1; d_gene: TRBD1; CDR3nt: TGTGCCAGCAGTTATAGGACAGGGGGGGTCAATGAGCAGTTCTTC; CDR3aa: CASSYRTGGVNEQFF
v_gene: TRBV4-3; abundance: -; j_gene: TRBJ2-1; d_gene: TRBD2; CDR3nt: TGCGCCAGCAGCCAAGAAAGGCTAGCGGTCTACAATGAGCAGTTCTTC; CDR3aa: CASSQERLAVYNEQFF
v_gene: TRBV7-6; abundance: few; j_gene: TRBJ1-2; d_gene: -; CDR3nt: TGTGCCAGCACCTCGGGGAACTATGGCTACACCTTC; CDR3aa: CASTSGNYGYTF
v_gene: TRBV19; abundance: -; j_gene: TRBJ1-6; d_gene: -; CDR3nt: TGTGCCAGTAGTATCCGGCAGGGAAGATCCTATAATTCACCCCTCCACTTT; CDR3aa: CASSIRQGRSYNSPLHF
v_gene: TRBV11-2; abundance: -; j_gene: TRBJ2-1; d_gene: -; CDR3nt: TGTGCCAGCGCCCTGGACAGAAACAATGAGCAGTTCTTC; CDR3aa: CASALDRNNEQFF
v_gene: TRBV12-3/TRBV12-4; abundance: -; j_gene: TRBJ1-2; d_gene: -; CDR3nt: TGTGCCAGCAGTTTGCCCCGGGGCGGCTACACCTTC; CDR3aa: CASSLPRGGYTF
v_gene: TRBV7-4; abundance: many; j_gene: TRBJ2-1; d_gene: -; CDR3nt: TGTGCCAGCAGCTTACCTTCGACCCGCAGCGGCAATGAGCAGTTCTTC; CDR3aa: CASSLPSTRSGNEQFF
v_gene: TRBV7-9; abundance: once; j_gene: TRBJ1-4; d_gene: -; CDR3nt: TGTGCCAGCAGCCCCCTTTACGGACTGTTTTTT; CDR3aa: CASSPLYGLFF
v_gene: TRBV29-1; abundance: few; j_gene: TRBJ2-5; d_gene: -; CDR3nt: TGCAGCGTTGGACTGCCCACGAAAGAGACCCAGTACTTC; CDR3aa: CSVGLPTKETQYF
v_gene: TRBV7-2; abundance: many; j_gene: TRBJ1-1; d_gene: -; CDR3nt: TGTGCCAGCAGCCAACTAGGAGTTTTGAACACTGAAGCTTTCTTT; CDR3aa: CASSQLGVLNTEAFF
v_gene: TRBV7-8; abundance: once; j_gene: TRBJ1-6; d_gene: TRBD1; CDR3nt: TGTGCCAGCACCCGGGACAGGGCGTTTACCTATAATTCACCCCTCCACTTT; CDR3aa: CASTRDRAFTYNSPLHF
v_gene: TRBV7-4; abundance: -; j_gene: TRBJ2-5; d_gene: TRBD2; CDR3nt: TGTGCCAGCAGCTCTACGGCTAGCGGGAGCCGCCAACAAGAGACCCAGTACTTC; CDR3aa: CASSSTASGSRQQETQYF
v_gene: TRBV7-3; abundance: -; j_gene: TRBJ1-4; d_gene: -; CDR3nt: TGTGCCAGCAGCCCTTGGGAGGGACCGGGTGAAAAACTGTTTTTT; CDR3aa: CASSPWEGPGEKLFF
v_gene: TRBV9; abundance: -; j_gene: TRBJ2-5; d_gene: -; CDR3nt: TGTGCCAGCAGCGTAGGTGGGGAGGAGACCCAGTACTTC; CDR3aa: CASSVGGEETQYF
v_gene: TRBV6-6; abundance: -; j_gene: TRBJ2-5; d_gene: -; CDR3nt: TGTGCCAGCAGTGACGGCAACTTGGGGACCCAGTACTTC; CDR3aa: CASSDGNLGTQYF
v_gene: TRBV12-3/TRBV12-4; abundance: few; j_gene: TRBJ2-3; d_gene: TRBD2; CDR3nt: TGTGCCAGCAGTTTGAGACTAGCAACAGATACGCAGTATTTT; CDR3aa: CASSLRLATDTQYF
v_gene: TRBV20-1; abundance: -; j_gene: TRBJ2-2; d_gene: -; CDR3nt: TGCAGTGCCAGGGGACGGTTGAACACCGGGGAGCTGTTTTTT; CDR3aa: CSARGRLNTGELFF
v_gene: TRBV7-2; abundance: few; j_gene: TRBJ2-1; d_gene: -; CDR3nt: TGTGCCAGCAGCTTAAATTCCCCGGGGATCCCCAATGAGCAGTTCTTC; CDR3aa: CASSLNSPGIPNEQFF
v_gene: TRBV11-2; abundance: -; j_gene: TRBJ2-2; d_gene: -; CDR3nt: TGTGCCAGCAGTCCGGACTATAGGACCGGGGAGCTGTTTTTT; CDR3aa: CASSPDYRTGELFF
v_gene: TRBV18; abundance: -; j_gene: TRBJ2-7; d_gene: -; CDR3nt: TGTGCCAGCTCACCACGGCCAGACAGCTCCTACGAGCAGTACTTC; CDR3aa: CASSPRPDSSYEQYF
v_gene: TRBV4-1; abundance: -; j_gene: TRBJ2-7; d_gene: TRBD1; CDR3nt: TGCGCCAGCAGCCAAACCGGGACAGGGCTCTACGAGCAGTACTTC; CDR3aa: CASSQTGTGLYEQYF
v_gene: TRBV6-6; abundance: -; j_gene: TRBJ2-6; d_gene: TRBD2; CDR3nt: TGTGCCAGCAGTTATCGGGGAGGGTCTGGGGCCAACGTCCTGACTTTC; CDR3aa: CASSYRGGSGANVLTF
v_gene: TRBV2; abundance: few; j_gene: TRBJ2-3; d_gene: TRBD2; CDR3nt: TGTGCCATACACCCCGAGGGACTAGCGGGCACAGATACGCAGTATTTT; CDR3aa: CAIHPEGLAGTDTQYF
v_gene: TRBV3-1; abundance: -; j_gene: TRBJ2-7; d_gene: TRBD2; CDR3nt: TGTGCCAGCAGCCGGGGTAGCGGGAGAGGTTGGGAGCAGTACTTC; CDR3aa: CASSRGSGRGWEQYF
v_gene: TRBV5-5; abundance: few; j_gene: TRBJ2-7; d_gene: -; CDR3nt: TGTGCCAGCAGCTCCGGGCCCCTCGGCGAGCAGTACTTC; CDR3aa: CASSSGPLGEQYF
v_gene: TRBV12-3/TRBV12-4; abundance: many; j_gene: TRBJ2-2; d_gene: -; CDR3nt: TGTGCCAGCAGCCCCCTCCGAGGGAGAACCGGGGAGCTGTTTTTT; CDR3aa: CASSPLRGRTGELFF